This is a list of T cell receptor beta chains from one sample in a study of T cells after yellow fever vaccination. TCRdb re-called the 5' RACE reads with MiXCR, one entry per CDR3 protein. Among 500,000 to 650,000 distinct CDR3 sequences listed, about 12% were seen once. Sequenced here: PBMCs, sampled on the day of the yellow fever booster vaccination. The source of these receptors is a man between 25 and 39 years old who received the YFV17D yellow fever vaccine. Both conserved end residues are part of each CDR3. A D gene is named only where the DNA matches it firmly. Only some rows state a clone size, as once, few, many or a class for expanded clones.

abundance	j_gene	d_gene	v_gene	CDR3nt	CDR3aa
-	TRBJ2-1	-	TRBV28	TGTGCCAGCAGTTTACTAGCCGTGTACAATGAGCAGTTCTTC	CASSLLAVYNEQFF
few	TRBJ2-1	TRBD2	TRBV6-1	TGTGCCAGCAGGGACGGGGCTAGCGGGAGTGAGGTTGAGCAGTTCTTC	CASRDGASGSEVEQFF
-	TRBJ2-7	TRBD1	TRBV28	TGTGCCAGCAGTACAGGGGGGTCGCGCTACGAGCAGTACTTC	CASSTGGSRYEQYF
-	TRBJ1-3	-	TRBV12-3/TRBV12-4	TGTGCCAGCAGGCCCCAGGGCGTAAACACCATATATTTT	CASRPQGVNTIYF
few	TRBJ2-1	TRBD2	TRBV7-9	TGTGCCAGCAGCACTAGCGGGAGTTCGAACAATGAGCAGTTCTTC	CASSTSGSSNNEQFF
few	TRBJ2-4	TRBD1	TRBV11-2	TGTGCCAGCAGCCATGCTTTGGGACAGGCCTCGGTTGGGGCCAAAAACATTCAGTACTTC	CASSHALGQASVGAKNIQYF
-	TRBJ2-5	-	TRBV7-9	TGTGCCAGCAGCTCTACAGTGTCCCCACAAGAGACCCAGTACTTC	CASSSTVSPQETQYF
few	TRBJ1-6	-	TRBV5-6	TGTGCCAGCAGCTTGAAGGTTCGGGATTCACCCCTCCACTTT	CASSLKVRDSPLHF
-	TRBJ1-5	-	TRBV20-1	TGCAGTGCTAGAGTGTCCGGTAGCAATCAGCCCCAGCATTTT	CSARVSGSNQPQHF
few	TRBJ2-7	TRBD2	TRBV7-2	TGTGCCAGCAGCCCCCGGACTAGCGGGAGTCGGGAGCAGTACTTC	CASSPRTSGSREQYF
-	TRBJ2-1	TRBD2	TRBV14	TGTGCCAGCAGCGCCTATGCGGGAGCCTCCTACAATGAGCAGTTCTTC	CASSAYAGASYNEQFF